This T cell receptor beta chain was recovered during a study of human T cells and chemical hapten exposure. With 5 bases clipped from V and 4 bases from J, the junction kept 7 bases outside the gene matches. The CDR3 length is 16 residues. TCRdb independently ran MiXCR on the RACE reads; one entry per CDR3 protein. Here the sample spans approximately 82,000 distinct CDR3 sequences, more than 9% being singletons. As to time point: patch test 1, 2 weeks after DPC sensitization. Treatment of the sample: therapeutic diphenylcyclopropenone sensitization with weekly scalp DPC. The rearrangement uses TRBV12-3 or TRBV12-4 and TRBJ2-2; 10 bases align to TRBD2. The clonotype was recovered from a man aged 35 to 55 with alopecia areata. Some clones in this sample may be carry-over from other donors' samples. Sequenced material: whole blood, taken in connection with sensitization to the hapten diphenylcyclopropenone (DPC). The CDR3 region has the DNA TGTGCCAGCAGTCTCCTAGCGGGAGTTGCCACCGGGGAGCTGTTTTTT. It specifies CASSLLAGVATGELFF.